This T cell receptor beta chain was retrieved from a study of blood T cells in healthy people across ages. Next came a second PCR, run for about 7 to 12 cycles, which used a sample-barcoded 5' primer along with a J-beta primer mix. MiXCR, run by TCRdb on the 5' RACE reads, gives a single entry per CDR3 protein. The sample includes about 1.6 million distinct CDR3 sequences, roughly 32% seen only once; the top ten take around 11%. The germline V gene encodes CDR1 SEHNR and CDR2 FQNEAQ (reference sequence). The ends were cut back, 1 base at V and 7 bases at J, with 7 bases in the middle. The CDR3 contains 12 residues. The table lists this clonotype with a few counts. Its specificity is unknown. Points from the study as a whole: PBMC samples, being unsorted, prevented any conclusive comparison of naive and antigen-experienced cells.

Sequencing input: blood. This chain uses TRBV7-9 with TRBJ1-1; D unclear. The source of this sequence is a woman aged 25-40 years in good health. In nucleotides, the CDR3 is TGTGCCAGCAGCTTAGACGGGTTTGAAGCTTTCTTT. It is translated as CASSLDGFEAFF.